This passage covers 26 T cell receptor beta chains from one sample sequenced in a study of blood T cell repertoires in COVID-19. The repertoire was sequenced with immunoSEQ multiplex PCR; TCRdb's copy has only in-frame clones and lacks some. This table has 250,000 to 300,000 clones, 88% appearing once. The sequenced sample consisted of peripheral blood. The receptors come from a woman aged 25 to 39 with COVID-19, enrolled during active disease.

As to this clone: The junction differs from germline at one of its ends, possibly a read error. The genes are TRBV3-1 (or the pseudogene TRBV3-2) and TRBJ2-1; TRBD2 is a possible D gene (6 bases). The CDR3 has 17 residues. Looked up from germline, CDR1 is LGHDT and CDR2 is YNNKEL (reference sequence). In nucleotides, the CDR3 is TGTGCCAGCAGCCCTCCCTCATCCGGGACTTCGTACAGTGAGCAGTTCTTC. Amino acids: CASSPPSSGTSYSEQFF.

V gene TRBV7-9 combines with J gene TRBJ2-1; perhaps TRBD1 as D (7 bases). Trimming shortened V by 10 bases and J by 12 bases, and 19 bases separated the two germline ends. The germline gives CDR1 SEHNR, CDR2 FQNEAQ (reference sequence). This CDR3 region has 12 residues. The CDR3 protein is CAIRSNRGGQFF. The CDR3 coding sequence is TGTGCCATCCGTTCAAACAGGGGAGGGCAGTTCTTC.

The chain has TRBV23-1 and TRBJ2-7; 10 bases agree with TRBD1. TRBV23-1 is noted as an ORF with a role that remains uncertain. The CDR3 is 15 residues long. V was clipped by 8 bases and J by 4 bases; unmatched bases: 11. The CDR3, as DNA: TGCGCCAGCTTCCGTGTGGGACAGGGGCTTTACGAGCAGTACTTC. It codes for CASFRVGQGLYEQYF.

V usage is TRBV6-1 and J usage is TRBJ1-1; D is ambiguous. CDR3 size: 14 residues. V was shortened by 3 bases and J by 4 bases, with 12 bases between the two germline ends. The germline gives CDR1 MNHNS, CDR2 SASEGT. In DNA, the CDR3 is TGTGCCAGCAGTGAGGACTCGTTCCCCACTGAAGCTTTCTTT. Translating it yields CASSEDSFPTEAFF.

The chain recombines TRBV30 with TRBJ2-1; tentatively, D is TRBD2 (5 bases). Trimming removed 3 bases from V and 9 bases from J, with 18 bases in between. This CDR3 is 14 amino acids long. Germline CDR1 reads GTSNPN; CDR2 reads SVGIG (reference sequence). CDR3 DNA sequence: TGTGCCTGGAGCGCAATGGGGATTCGGGGTGAGCAGTTCTTC. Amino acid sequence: CAWSAMGIRGEQFF.

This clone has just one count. CDR3 loop: CASSTPGTITDTQYF. The CDR3 bases are TGTGCCAGCAGCACCCCCGGGACTATCACAGATACGCAGTATTTT. The chain is built from TRBV11-2 and TRBJ2-3, with 7 bases identical to TRBD2. The CDR3 loop spans 15 amino acids. V trimming: 5 bases; J trimming: 2 bases; junction bases outside the gene matches: 7. From germline, CDR1 is SGHAT and CDR2 FQNNGV.

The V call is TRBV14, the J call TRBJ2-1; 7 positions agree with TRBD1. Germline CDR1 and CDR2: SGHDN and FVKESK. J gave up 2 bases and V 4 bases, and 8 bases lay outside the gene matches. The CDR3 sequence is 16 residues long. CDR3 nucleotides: TGTGCCAGCAGCCGCCGAACAGGGGCCCCCTACAATGAGCAGTTCTTC. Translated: CASSRRTGAPYNEQFF.

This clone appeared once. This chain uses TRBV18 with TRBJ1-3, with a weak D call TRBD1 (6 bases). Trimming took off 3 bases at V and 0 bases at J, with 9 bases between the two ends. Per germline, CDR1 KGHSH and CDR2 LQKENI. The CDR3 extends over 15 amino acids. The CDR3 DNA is TGTGCCAGCTCACCGGGGACAACCTCTGGAAACACCATATATTTT. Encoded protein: CASSPGTTSGNTIYF.

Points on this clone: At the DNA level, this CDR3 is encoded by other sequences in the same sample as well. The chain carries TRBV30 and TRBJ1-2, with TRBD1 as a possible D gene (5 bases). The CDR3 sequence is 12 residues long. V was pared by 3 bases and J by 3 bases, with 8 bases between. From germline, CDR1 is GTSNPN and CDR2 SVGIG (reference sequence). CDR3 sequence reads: CAWRGRDYGYTF. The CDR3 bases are TGTGCCTGGAGAGGCAGGGACTATGGCTACACCTTC.

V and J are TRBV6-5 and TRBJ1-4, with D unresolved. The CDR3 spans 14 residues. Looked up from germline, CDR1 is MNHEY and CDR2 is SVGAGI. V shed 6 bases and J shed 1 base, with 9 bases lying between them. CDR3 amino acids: CASRRELTNEKLFF. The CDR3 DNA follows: TGTGCCAGCAGGAGAGAGTTAACTAATGAAAAACTGTTTTTT.

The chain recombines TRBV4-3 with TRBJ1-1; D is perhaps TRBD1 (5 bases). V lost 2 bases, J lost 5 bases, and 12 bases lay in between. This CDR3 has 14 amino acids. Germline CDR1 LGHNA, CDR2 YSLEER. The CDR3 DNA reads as TGCGCCAGCAGCCAAAGTGGGGGGGGGACTGAAGCTTTCTTT. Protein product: CASSQSGGGTEAFF.

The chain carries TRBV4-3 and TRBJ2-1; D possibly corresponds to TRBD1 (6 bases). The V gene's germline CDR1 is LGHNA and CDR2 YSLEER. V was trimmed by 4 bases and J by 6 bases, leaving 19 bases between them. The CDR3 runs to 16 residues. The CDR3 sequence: CASSPLGQLGSNEQFF. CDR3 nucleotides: TGCGCCAGCAGCCCGCTGGGACAACTTGGGTCCAATGAGCAGTTCTTC.

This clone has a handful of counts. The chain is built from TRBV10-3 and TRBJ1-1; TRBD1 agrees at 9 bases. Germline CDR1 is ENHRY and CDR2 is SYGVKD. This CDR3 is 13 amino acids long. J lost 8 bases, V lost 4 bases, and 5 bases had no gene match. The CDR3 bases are TGTGCCATCAGTGCCTCCGGGACAGGGGAAGCTTTCTTT. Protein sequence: CAISASGTGEAFF.

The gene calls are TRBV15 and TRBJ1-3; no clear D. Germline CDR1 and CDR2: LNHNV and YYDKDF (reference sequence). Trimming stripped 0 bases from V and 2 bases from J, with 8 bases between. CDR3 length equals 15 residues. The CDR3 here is CATSREGRPGNTIYF. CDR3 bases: TGTGCCACCAGCAGAGAAGGGAGACCTGGAAACACCATATATTTT.

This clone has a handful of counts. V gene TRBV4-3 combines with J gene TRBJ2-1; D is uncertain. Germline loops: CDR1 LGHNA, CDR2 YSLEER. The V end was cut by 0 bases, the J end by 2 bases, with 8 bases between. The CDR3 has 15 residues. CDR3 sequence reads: CASSQDNYAYNEQFF. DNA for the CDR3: TGCGCCAGCAGCCAAGATAACTACGCCTACAATGAGCAGTTCTTC.

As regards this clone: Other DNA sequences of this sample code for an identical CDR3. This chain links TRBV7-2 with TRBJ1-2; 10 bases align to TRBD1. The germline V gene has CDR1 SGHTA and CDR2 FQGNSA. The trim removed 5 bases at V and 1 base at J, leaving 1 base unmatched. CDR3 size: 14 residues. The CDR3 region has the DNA TGTGCCAGCAGCCGGGACAGGGGTAACTATGGCTACACCTTC. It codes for CASSRDRGNYGYTF.

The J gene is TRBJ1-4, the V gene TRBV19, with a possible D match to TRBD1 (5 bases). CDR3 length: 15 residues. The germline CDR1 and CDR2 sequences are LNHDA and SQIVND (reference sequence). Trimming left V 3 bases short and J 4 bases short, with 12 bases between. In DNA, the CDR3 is TGTGCCAGTAGTATCCGGGGGGGAATTAATGAAAAACTGTTTTTT. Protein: CASSIRGGINEKLFF.

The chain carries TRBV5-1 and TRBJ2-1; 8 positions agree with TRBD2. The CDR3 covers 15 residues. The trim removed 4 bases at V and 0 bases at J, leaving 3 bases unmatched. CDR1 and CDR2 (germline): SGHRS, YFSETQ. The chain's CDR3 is CASSLLADSYNEQFF. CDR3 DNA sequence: TGCGCCAGCAGCCTACTAGCGGACTCCTACAATGAGCAGTTCTTC. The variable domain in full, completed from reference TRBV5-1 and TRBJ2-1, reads KAGVTQTPRYLIKTRGQQVTLSCSPISGHRSVSWYQQTPGQGLQFLFEYFSETQRNKGNFPGRFSGRQFSNSRSEMNVSTLELGDSALYLCASSLLADSYNEQFFGPGTRLTVL.

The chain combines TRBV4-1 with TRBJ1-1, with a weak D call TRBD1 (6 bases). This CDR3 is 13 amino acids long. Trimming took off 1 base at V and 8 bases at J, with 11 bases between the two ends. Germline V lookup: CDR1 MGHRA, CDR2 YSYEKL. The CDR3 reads CASSQGIGTEAFF. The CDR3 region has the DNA TGCGCCAGCAGCCAAGGAATCGGGACAGAAGCTTTCTTT.

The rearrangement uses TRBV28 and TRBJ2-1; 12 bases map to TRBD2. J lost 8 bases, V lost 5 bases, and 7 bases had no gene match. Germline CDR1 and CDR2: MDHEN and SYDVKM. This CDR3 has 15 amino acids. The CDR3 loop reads CASSDPSGRDYEQFF. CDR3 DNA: TGTGCCAGCAGTGACCCTAGCGGGAGGGACTATGAGCAGTTCTTC.

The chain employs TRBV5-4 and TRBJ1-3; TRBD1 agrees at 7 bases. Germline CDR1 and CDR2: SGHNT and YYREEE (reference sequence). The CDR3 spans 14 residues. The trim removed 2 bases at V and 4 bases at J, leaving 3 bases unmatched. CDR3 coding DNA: TGTGCCAGCAGCTTAGACAGGGCGGGAAACACCATATATTTT. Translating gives CASSLDRAGNTIYF.

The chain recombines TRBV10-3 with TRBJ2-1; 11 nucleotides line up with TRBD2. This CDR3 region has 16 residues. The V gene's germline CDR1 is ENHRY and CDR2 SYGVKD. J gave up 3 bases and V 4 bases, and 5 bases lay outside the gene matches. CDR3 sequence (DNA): TGTGCCATCAGTGGTGGGACTAGCGGTGACTACAATGAGCAGTTCTTC. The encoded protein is CAISGGTSGDYNEQFF.

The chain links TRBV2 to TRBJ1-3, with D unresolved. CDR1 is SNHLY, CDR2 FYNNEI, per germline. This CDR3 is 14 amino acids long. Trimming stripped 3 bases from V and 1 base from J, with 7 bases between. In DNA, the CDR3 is TGTGCCAGCAGTGATGTGAGGTCTGGAAACACCATATATTTT. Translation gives CASSDVRSGNTIYF.

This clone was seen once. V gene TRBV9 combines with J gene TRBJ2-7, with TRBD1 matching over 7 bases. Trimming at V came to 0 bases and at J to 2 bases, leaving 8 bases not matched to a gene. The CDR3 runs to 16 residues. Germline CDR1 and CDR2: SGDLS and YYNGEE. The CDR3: CASSVGGGQGPYEQYF. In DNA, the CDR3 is TGTGCCAGCAGCGTAGGAGGGGGCCAAGGTCCCTACGAGCAGTACTTC. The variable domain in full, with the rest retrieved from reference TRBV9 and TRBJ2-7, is DSGVTQTPKHLITATGQRVTLRCSPRSGDLSVYWYQQSLDQGLQFLIQYYNGEERAKGNILERFSAQQFPDLHSELNLSSLELGDSALYFCASSVGGGQGPYEQYFGPGTRLTVT.

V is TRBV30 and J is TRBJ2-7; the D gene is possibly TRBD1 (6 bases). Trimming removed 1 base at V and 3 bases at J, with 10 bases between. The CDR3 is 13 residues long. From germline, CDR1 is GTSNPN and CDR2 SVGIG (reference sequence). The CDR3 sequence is CAWSEGHHYEQYF. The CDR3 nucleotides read TGTGCCTGGAGTGAGGGACACCACTACGAGCAGTACTTC. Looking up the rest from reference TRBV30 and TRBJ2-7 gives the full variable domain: SQTIHQWPATLVQPVGSPLSLECTVEGTSNPNLYWYRQAAGRGLQLLFYSVGIGQISSEVPQNLSASRPQDRQFILSSKKLLLSDSGFYLCAWSEGHHYEQYFGPGTRLTVT.

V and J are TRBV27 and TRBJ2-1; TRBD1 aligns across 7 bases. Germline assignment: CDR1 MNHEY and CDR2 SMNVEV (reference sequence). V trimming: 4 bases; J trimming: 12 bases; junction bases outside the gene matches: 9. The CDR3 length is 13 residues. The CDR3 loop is CASSSRQGQGQFF. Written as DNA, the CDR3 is TGTGCCAGCAGTTCCCGACAGGGCCAGGGGCAGTTCTTC.